Ten or more counts support the clone carrying this T cell receptor (beta chain). Its matching antigen is unknown. This specimen belongs to a study of response to subunit inactivated influenza vaccine. Study conclusions and caveats: Authors suggested each seasonal influenza vaccination recruits few new T cells.

TCRdb re-called the RT-PCR reads with MiXCR, one entry per CDR3 protein. Here the sample spans approximately 250,000 distinct CDR3 sequences, 12% being singletons. Germline-derived CDR1 and CDR2 are SNHLY and FYNNEI. This CDR3 has 14 residues. V was cut by 0 bases and J by 13 bases, with 16 bases left in between. Sequencing was performed on non-naive T cells sorted from PBMCs, taken less than 15 days before vaccination. The origin of this receptor is a man aged 50 or older who received an inactivated influenza vaccine. The chain links TRBV2 to TRBJ1-5; no definite D call. This CDR3 reads CASSEATPRKSQHF. The CDR3 nucleotides are TGTGCCAGCAGTGAAGCCACTCCTCGAAAGTCGCAGCATTTT.